Following are 26 T cell receptor beta chains from one sample sequenced in a study of CD8 T cells in ankylosing spondylitis (dated by TCRdb to between 2016 and 2019). The library was built by means of 5' RACE. Sequencer: Illumina HiSeq 2500. Using fastp at Q25 and MiXCR, TCRdb reprocessed the public reads and kept productive beta chains. Duplicate CDR3 protein sequences are folded into a single record with the most common DNA and genes. For this sample there are over 130,000 distinct CDR3 sequences; around 43% appear just once. The ten largest clonotypes hold 13% to 15% of the sample. The material sequenced was synovial fluid, either unsorted or a sorted T cell fraction (not recorded which). These receptor sequences come from a male donor with ankylosing spondylitis.

This sequence joins TRBV20-1 and TRBJ2-2; D uncertain. Germline CDR1 is DFQATT and CDR2 is SNEGSKA (reference sequence). This CDR3 has 11 residues. The CDR3 nucleotides read TGCAGCGCCCGGTGGGCCGGGGAGCTGTTTTTT. Translation gives CSARWAGELFF.

This clonotype was recorded only once. Germline and junction disagree at one end, which may indicate a read error. V and J are TRBV12-3 or TRBV12-4 and TRBJ2-4, with D perhaps assigned TRBD1 or TRBD2 (5 bases each). The CDR3 is made up of 16 amino acids. CDR3 nucleotide sequence: TGTGCCAGCAGCCCCCGTCGGGGCGGAGCCAAAACCATTCAGTACTTC. It codes for CASSPRRGGAKTIQYF.

The chain uses TRBV12-3 or TRBV12-4 and TRBJ2-3, with 12 nucleotides matching TRBD2. The CDR3 runs 17 residues. The trim removed 5 bases at V and 2 bases at J, leaving 8 bases unmatched. The CDR3: CASSGRTSGKDTDTQYF. The CDR3 nucleotides are TGTGCCAGCAGTGGGCGGACTAGCGGGAAGGACACAGATACGCAGTATTTT.

This chain joins TRBV4-3 and TRBJ2-3; 9 bases are shared with TRBD2. This CDR3 spans 16 amino acids. Trimming removed 3 bases from V and 6 bases from J; junction bases left unmatched: 10. Germline V gives CDR1 LGHNA, CDR2 YSLEER. Here the CDR3 reads CASSQTLAGMLDTQYF. CDR3 bases: TGCGCCAGCAGCCAGACGCTAGCGGGAATGCTCGATACGCAGTATTTT.

This clonotype was observed a few times. This chain connects TRBV27 to TRBJ2-7, with TRBD1 as a possible D gene (6 bases). Trimming removed 5 bases from V and 0 bases from J, with 11 bases in between. CDR1 and CDR2 (germline): MNHEY, SMNVEV (reference sequence). The CDR3 contains 14 residues. Written as DNA, the CDR3 is TGTGCCAGCAGTAAGTGGGACAACTCCTACGAGCAGTACTTC. Its translation is CASSKWDNSYEQYF.

This clonotype was observed at least ten times. The chain joins TRBV2 to TRBJ2-1, with D unresolved. V lost 8 bases and J 3 bases, leaving 14 bases between the germline ends. CDR1 is SNHLY and CDR2 is FYNNEI in the germline V gene. The CDR3 has 14 residues. In DNA form, the CDR3 reads TGTGCCAGCGGTTCCGGAAAGGGCTACAATGAGCAGTTCTTC. Translating gives CASGSGKGYNEQFF.

The CDR3 loop is CASSPNRRSMNTGELFF. DNA for the CDR3: TGTGCCAGCTCACCAAACAGGAGATCAATGAACACCGGGGAGCTGTTTTTT. This chain uses TRBV18 with TRBJ2-2, with D tentatively TRBD1 (5 bases). This CDR3 is built from 17 residues. Germline V CDR1 and CDR2: KGHSH, LQKENI. V was shortened by 2 bases and J by 1 base, with 14 bases between the two germline ends.

The rearrangement joins TRBV29-1 to TRBJ2-1; perhaps TRBD2 as D (6 bases). The CDR3 covers 14 residues. Germline V gene data show CDR1 as SQVTM and CDR2 as ANQGSEA. V lost 4 bases and J 0 bases, leaving 10 bases between the germline ends. CDR3 in DNA: TGCAGCGTTGTCCCTAGCGACTCCTACAATGAGCAGTTCTTC. This codes for CSVVPSDSYNEQFF.

This chain joins TRBV12-3 or TRBV12-4 and TRBJ2-7; D is possibly TRBD1 or TRBD2 (5 bases each). This CDR3 has 14 amino acids. Trimming cost V 0 bases and J 5 bases, with 11 bases left between them. The CDR3 loop reads CASSLAPGSHEQYF. DNA for the CDR3: TGTGCCAGCAGTTTAGCGCCAGGGAGCCACGAGCAGTACTTC.

This clonotype was seen just once. The V call is TRBV2, the J call TRBJ2-2, with D uncertain. Per the germline V gene, CDR1 is SNHLY and CDR2 is FYNNEI. V lost 4 bases, J lost 3 bases, and 3 bases lay in between. The CDR3 sequence is 12 residues long. Written as DNA, the CDR3 is TGTGCCAGCAGTGGTTACACCGGGGAGCTGTTTTTT. Translated: CASSGYTGELFF.

The chain carries TRBV5-5 and TRBJ2-7; D might be TRBD2 (5 bases). This CDR3 is 14 amino acids long. Germline CDR1 reads SGHKS; CDR2 reads YYEKEE (reference sequence). V shed 2 bases and J shed 1 base, with 10 bases lying between them. CDR3 nucleotides: TGTGCCAGCAGCTTTACCGGGGAGTCCTACGAGCAGTACTTC. This translates into CASSFTGESYEQYF.

This clonotype was recorded once. The chain employs TRBV7-9 and TRBJ1-4; 9 bases are a match to TRBD1. Germline trimming cut 6 bases from V and 6 bases from J; bases unmatched to any gene: 11. The length of the CDR3 is 16 residues. The germline gives CDR1 SEHNR, CDR2 FQNEAQ (reference sequence). CDR3: CASSITGGRFHEKLFF. The CDR3 DNA is TGTGCCAGCAGTATAACAGGGGGCCGTTTCCATGAAAAACTGTTTTTT.

V gene TRBV7-9 combines with J gene TRBJ2-4; 8 bases map to TRBD2. The V gene's germline CDR1 is SEHNR and CDR2 FQNEAQ (reference sequence). The CDR3 loop spans 15 amino acids. V lost 5 bases, J lost 6 bases, and 9 bases stayed unmatched. The CDR3 is CASSPWARGGNIQYF. The DNA for the CDR3 is TGTGCCAGCAGCCCCTGGGCCCGGGGGGGAAACATTCAGTACTTC. Full variable domain (outside the CDR3, taken from reference TRBV7-9 and TRBJ2-4): DTGVSQNPRHKITKRGQNVTFRCDPISEHNRLYWYRQTLGQGPEFLTYFQNEAQLEKSRLLSDRFSAERPKGSFSTLEIQRTEQGDSAMYLCASSPWARGGNIQYFGAGTRLSVL.

The rearrangement links TRBV18 to TRBJ1-2; D gene uncertain. This CDR3 contains 13 residues. V shed 2 bases and J shed 4 bases, with 8 bases lying between them. The germline V gene has CDR1 KGHSH and CDR2 LQKENI. This CDR3 is CASSPIRRYGYTF. CDR3 DNA sequence: TGTGCCAGCTCACCAATCCGTCGCTATGGCTACACCTTC.

The chain joins TRBV10-3 to TRBJ2-7, with TRBD2 identical over 10 bases. V was clipped by 3 bases and J by 3 bases; unmatched bases: 8. The length of the CDR3 is 16 residues. Germline-derived CDR1 and CDR2 are ENHRY and SYGVKD. CDR3 protein: CAISDLRLAGVYEQYF. In DNA form, the CDR3 reads TGTGCCATCAGTGATTTACGCCTAGCGGGGGTCTACGAGCAGTACTTC.

This clonotype was seen repeatedly, ten times or more. The chain is built from TRBV6-5 and TRBJ2-1, with no clear D. The V and J ends lost 0 bases and 7 bases respectively, with 7 bases between them. CDR1 and CDR2 (germline): MNHEY, SVGAGI. CDR3 length: 13 residues. CDR3 in DNA: TGTGCCAGCAGTTACTCGGAGTGGAATGAGCAGTTCTTC. Translation: CASSYSEWNEQFF.

With respect to this clonotype: Mismatch with germline at one junction end may stem from a read error. V and J are TRBV16 and TRBJ2-1; D is unresolved. This CDR3 spans 12 amino acids. The germline V gene has CDR1 KGHSY and CDR2 FQNENV. CDR3 coding DNA: TGTGCCAGCAGCCAAACCTATAATGAGCAGTTCTTC. Amino acids: CASSQTYNEQFF.

This clonotype appeared once. The J gene is TRBJ2-5, the V gene TRBV6-5, with 9 bases fitting TRBD2. The J segment lost 5 bases and the V segment lost 0 bases, leaving 7 bases of the junction unmatched. Germline V gene lookup returns CDR1 MNHEY and CDR2 SVGAGI. CDR3 length: 16 amino acids. In DNA form, the CDR3 reads TGTGCCAGCAGTTACTCCGGCGGGGGGGCCGGCGAGACCCAGTACTTC. It codes for CASSYSGGGAGETQYF.

This clonotype was counted between two and nine times. This chain joins TRBV2 and TRBJ2-2; the D is unclear. This CDR3 has 14 residues. V dropped 6 bases and J dropped 4 bases, with 12 bases sitting between them. Germline V gene data show CDR1 as SNHLY and CDR2 as FYNNEI. Here the CDR3 reads CASRQTLGTGELFF. CDR3 DNA sequence: TGTGCCAGCAGACAGACCCTGGGCACCGGGGAGCTGTTTTTT.

The CDR3: CASSLDLQETQYF. DNA for the CDR3: TGTGCCAGCAGTTTGGACCTACAAGAGACCCAGTACTTC. The rearrangement joins TRBV12-3 or TRBV12-4 to TRBJ2-5; D gene ambiguous. CDR3 length: 13 amino acids. Deletions cut 3 bases from V and 2 bases from J, with 7 bases between.

The V and J genes are TRBV12-3 or TRBV12-4 and TRBJ1-1; weak D call: TRBD1 (5 bases). This CDR3 is 18 amino acids long. The V gene lost 3 bases and the J gene lost 1 base, with 21 bases spanning the gap. CDR3 region: CASSFREFGASSNTEAFF. As DNA, the CDR3 is TGTGCCAGCAGTTTCCGTGAGTTTGGGGCCTCTTCGAACACTGAAGCTTTCTTT.

This clonotype was observed a handful of times. This rearrangement joins TRBV12-3 or TRBV12-4 to TRBJ2-5; 8 bases fit TRBD1. The V segment lost 4 bases and the J segment 1 base; nucleotides outside the gene matches: 8. This CDR3 has 16 residues. CDR3: CASSSRTGYAQETQYF. The CDR3 DNA reads TGTGCCAGCAGTTCCCGGACAGGGTATGCCCAAGAGACCCAGTACTTC.

In its sample, this clonotype was seen a few times. V gene TRBV4-1 combines with J gene TRBJ2-1, with D maybe TRBD2 (5 bases). V was pared by 0 bases and J by 8 bases, with 11 bases between. The CDR3 totals 14 residues. From germline, CDR1 is MGHRA and CDR2 YSYEKL. CDR3 coding DNA: TGCGCCAGCAGCCAAGATCCTGGAGGCGATGAGCAGTTCTTC. Its protein product is CASSQDPGGDEQFF.

The rearrangement joins TRBV27 to TRBJ2-1, with 8 bases fitting TRBD2. Per the germline V gene, CDR1 is MNHEY and CDR2 is SMNVEV (reference sequence). V lost 0 bases and J lost 10; bases outside the gene matches: 5. The CDR3 has 14 residues. The CDR3 loop is CASSLSGLDGEQFF. DNA of the CDR3: TGTGCCAGCAGTTTATCGGGACTAGATGGCGAGCAGTTCTTC.

The V call is TRBV12-3 or TRBV12-4, the J call TRBJ2-3; 8 bases are shared with TRBD1. The CDR3 sequence is 12 residues long. Losses at the gene ends were 6 bases for V and 15 bases for J; bases not matched to a gene: 11. CDR3 amino acids: CASRRQGPILYF. CDR3 nucleotide sequence: TGTGCCAGCAGGAGACAGGGGCCGATCTTATATTTT.

V and J are TRBV4-1 and TRBJ1-6; D might be TRBD1 (5 bases). This CDR3 has 18 amino acids. From germline, CDR1 is MGHRA and CDR2 YSYEKL. V lost 3 bases to trimming and J lost 7 bases, with 22 bases between them. CDR3 in amino acids: CASSHETQGRGENSPLHF. The CDR3 bases are TGCGCCAGCAGCCACGAAACCCAGGGCCGGGGGGAGAATTCACCCCTCCACTTT.